Listed here are 12 T cell receptor beta chains from one sample, sequenced in a study of cytomegalovirus exposure and HLA in healthy donors. The PCR had 60 Vbeta and 13 Jbeta primers. Using immunoSEQ multiplex PCR, the repertoire was profiled, and TCRdb retains in-frame clones only, with some absent. Among about 130,000 clones listed, 70% to 75% were seen once. Source material: PBMCs. The origin of the receptors is a man in his thirties or forties in good health and CMV-seronegative.

This clone was seen only a few times. The chain employs TRBV28 and TRBJ2-5, with TRBD2 identical over 8 bases. Germline CDR1 reads MDHEN; CDR2 reads SYDVKM. After removal of 5 bases from V and 4 bases from J, the junction contained 9 bases not matched to a gene. The CDR3 contains 15 residues. DNA of the CDR3: TGTGCCAGCAGTAATCTTGTGACTAGCGCAGAGACCCAGTACTTC. Translation: CASSNLVTSAETQYF.

This chain uses TRBV6-5 with TRBJ1-1; D is unresolved. The ends were cut back, 10 bases at V and 3 bases at J, with 9 bases in the middle. This CDR3 spans 11 amino acids. Germline CDR1 is MNHEY and CDR2 is SVGAGI. DNA for the CDR3: TGTGCCACCCGGAGATACACTGAAGCTTTCTTT. Amino acids: CATRRYTEAFF.

The chain links TRBV19 to TRBJ1-2, with 7 bases fitting TRBD1. The CDR3 spans 15 residues. The V gene's germline CDR1 is LNHDA and CDR2 SQIVND (reference sequence). Trimming cost V 0 bases and J 6 bases; bases outside gene matches: 7. The CDR3 sequence is CASSIDPAGGNGYTF. The CDR3 DNA reads as TGTGCCAGTAGTATAGATCCCGCAGGGGGAAATGGCTACACCTTC.

V and J are TRBV4-2 and TRBJ2-5; D is possibly TRBD2 (6 bases). CDR3 length: 14 residues. CDR1 is LGHNA and CDR2 is YNFKEQ in the germline V gene. V shed 2 bases and J shed 3 bases, with 10 bases lying between them. CDR3 amino acids: CASSQPGVEETQYF. DNA for the CDR3: TGTGCCAGCAGCCAACCGGGGGTAGAAGAGACCCAGTACTTC.

V usage is TRBV5-8 and J usage is TRBJ1-6, with D unresolved. Trimming shortened V by 4 bases and J by 10 bases, and 15 bases separated the two germline ends. CDR1 is SGHTS and CDR2 is YDEGEE in the germline V gene. The CDR3 extends over 14 amino acids. CDR3 in amino acids: CASSLTGVGSPLHF. CDR3 bases: TGTGCCAGCAGCCTGACCGGGGTAGGCTCACCCCTCCACTTT.

The chain couples TRBV9 to TRBJ1-5; no firm D call. Between the trimmed V and J ends, which lost 3 bases and 4 bases, there was a span of 17 bases. Per the germline V gene, CDR1 is SGDLS and CDR2 is YYNGEE. The CDR3 extends over 16 amino acids. The CDR3 region has the DNA TGTGCCAGCAGCGATCATGACGGGGTGGGAAATCAGCCCCAGCATTTT. As protein: CASSDHDGVGNQPQHF. The full variable domain, completed using reference TRBV9 and TRBJ1-5, is DSGVTQTPKHLITATGQRVTLRCSPRSGDLSVYWYQQSLDQGLQFLIQYYNGEERAKGNILERFSAQQFPDLHSELNLSSLELGDSALYFCASSDHDGVGNQPQHFGDGTRLSIL.

The V and J genes are TRBV15 and TRBJ2-3; TRBD2 matches 8 bases. This CDR3 region has 15 residues. V dropped 3 bases and J dropped 2; count of bases not matched to a gene: 4. Germline V gene lookup returns CDR1 LNHNV and CDR2 YYDKDF (reference sequence). DNA of the CDR3: TGTGCCACCAGCAGCCAGCGGGAGCACACAGATACGCAGTATTTT. It is translated as CATSSQREHTDTQYF.

This clone was detected only once. The chain links TRBV5-1 to TRBJ2-5; the match to TRBD2 covers 7 bases. Germline trimming cut 6 bases from V and 3 bases from J; bases unmatched to any gene: 11. Germline lookup yields CDR1 SGHRS and CDR2 YFSETQ. The CDR3 loop spans 15 amino acids. The CDR3 here is CASNQGEGRKETQYF. In nucleotides, the CDR3 is TGCGCCAGCAACCAAGGGGAGGGGAGGAAAGAGACCCAGTACTTC.

CDR3 in DNA: TGTGCCACAGATCGGCTTGGGGCATGGGAGCTGTTTTTT. Translation: CATDRLGAWELFF. The chain carries TRBV6-1 and TRBJ2-2; D may be TRBD1 (5 bases). The ends were cut back, 10 bases at V and 9 bases at J, with 18 bases in the middle. The CDR3 totals 13 residues. CDR1 and CDR2 (germline): MNHNS, SASEGT.

The gene calls are TRBV5-4 and TRBJ2-5; D is ambiguous. The germline CDR1 and CDR2 sequences are SGHNT and YYREEE (reference sequence). The CDR3 length is 13 residues. V was shortened by 2 bases and J by 3 bases, with 8 bases between the two germline ends. In DNA form, the CDR3 reads TGTGCCAGCAGCTTCTCCGTAGAAGAGACCCAGTACTTC. Its translation: CASSFSVEETQYF.

This clone was observed a handful of times. The chain couples TRBV25-1 to TRBJ1-6, with TRBD1 as a possible D gene (5 bases). Trimming shortened V by 2 bases and J by 3 bases, and 17 bases separated the two germline ends. CDR3 length equals 18 residues. Per germline, CDR1 MGHDK and CDR2 SYGVNS. The CDR3, as DNA: TGTGCCAGCAGTGAAGGGGACTTCCAGAGCCACTATAATTCACCCCTCCACTTT. Protein: CASSEGDFQSHYNSPLHF.

The CDR3 DNA is TGTGCCTGGAGTGCCCTGGACAGATCCGGCTACACCTTC. Protein product: CAWSALDRSGYTF. The chain recombines TRBV30 with TRBJ1-2, with D possibly being TRBD1 (6 bases). Germline V CDR1 and CDR2: GTSNPN, SVGIG (reference sequence). CDR3 length: 13 residues. Trimming removed 1 base at V and 8 bases at J, with 14 bases between.